The 12 T cell receptor beta chains given below trace back to one sample, sequenced in a study of shared clonotypes between healthy human individuals. The data were produced by immunoSEQ multiplex PCR, yet TCRdb's version contains in-frame clones alone and is incomplete. Seen here are some 200,000 clones, approximately 70% observed once, and the top ten hold less than 11%. Sequencing was carried out using memory CD4+ T cells sorted from blood. As to subset: CD45RA-negative fraction. The receptor set was obtained from a man younger than 45 in good health.

The chain uses TRBV6-1 and TRBJ2-7, with D hard to call. Germline-derived CDR1 and CDR2 are MNHNS and SASEGT. The CDR3 runs to 12 residues. V dropped 5 bases and J dropped 6 bases, with 11 bases sitting between them. CDR3 in amino acids: CASSLLRREQYF. The CDR3 nucleotides are TGTGCCAGCAGTCTTTTGAGGCGCGAGCAGTACTTC.

The chain uses TRBV10-3 and TRBJ2-3, with D tentatively TRBD1 (5 bases). The CDR3 is 17 amino acids. Germline lookup yields CDR1 ENHRY and CDR2 SYGVKD. V shed 3 bases and J shed 1 base, with 17 bases lying between them. CDR3: CAISDYERGRGTDTQYF. CDR3 DNA: TGTGCCATCAGTGATTATGAAAGGGGCAGGGGCACAGATACGCAGTATTTT.

The CDR3: CAIRSGDEQFF. The DNA of the CDR3 is TGTGCCATCAGATCAGGCGATGAGCAGTTCTTC. V usage is TRBV10-3 and J usage is TRBJ2-1; D not resolved. From germline, CDR1 is ENHRY and CDR2 SYGVKD. CDR3 length equals 11 residues. Trimming took 6 bases from V and 8 from J, leaving 8 bases between them.

The V call is TRBV7-6, the J call TRBJ2-7, with D unresolved. Trimming shortened V by 0 bases and J by 4 bases, and 7 bases separated the two germline ends. The CDR3 loop spans 13 amino acids. Germline V lookup: CDR1 SGHVS, CDR2 FNYEAQ. The CDR3 sequence: CASSLASSYEQYF. Here the CDR3 DNA reads TGTGCCAGCAGCTTAGCAAGCAGTTACGAGCAGTACTTC.

The chain has TRBV2 and TRBJ2-5; D gene ambiguous. The CDR3 consists of 12 residues. V was trimmed by 5 bases and J by 5 bases, leaving 9 bases between them. Germline V gene sequence: CDR1 SNHLY, CDR2 FYNNEI. The CDR3 loop reads CASSMVRETQYF. The CDR3, as DNA: TGTGCCAGCAGTATGGTGCGGGAGACCCAGTACTTC.

J is TRBJ2-7 and V is TRBV5-1, with a weak D call TRBD2 (6 bases). The CDR3 has 15 residues. CDR1 and CDR2 from the germline V gene are SGHRS and YFSETQ. V was clipped by 0 bases and J by 2 bases, with 12 bases between them. The CDR3 sequence is CASSLGVGGTYEQYF. The CDR3 nucleotides read TGCGCCAGCAGCTTGGGGGTGGGAGGCACCTACGAGCAGTACTTC.

CDR3 DNA sequence: TGTGCCAGCAGCTCGCATACCGGGACAGCGACCTACAATGAGCAGTTCTTC. This encodes CASSSHTGTATYNEQFF. The chain links TRBV5-5 to TRBJ2-1, with TRBD1 matching 7 bases. The junction had 11 bases not matched to a gene; V was cut back by 3 bases and J by 2 bases. The germline gives CDR1 SGHKS, CDR2 YYEKEE (reference sequence). The CDR3 is 17 amino acids.

Only a few counts were recorded for this clone. The chain recombines TRBV18 with TRBJ1-2, with D tentatively TRBD1 (5 bases). This CDR3 has 13 residues. Per germline, CDR1 KGHSH and CDR2 LQKENI. V lost 6 bases to trimming and J lost 6 bases, with 14 bases between them. DNA for the CDR3: TGTGCCAGCTCCGCAGGGCAGATGCATGGCTACACCTTC. This codes for CASSAGQMHGYTF.

The genes are TRBV11-2 and TRBJ2-4; perhaps TRBD2 as D (5 bases). CDR3 length: 17 amino acids. Looked up from germline, CDR1 is SGHAT and CDR2 is FQNNGV. Trimming removed 5 bases at V and 7 bases at J, with 24 bases between. CDR3: CASSPRVSRGWRNIQYF. CDR3 DNA sequence: TGTGCCAGCAGCCCCCGAGTAAGCAGAGGGTGGAGGAACATTCAGTACTTC.

The gene calls are TRBV5-4 and TRBJ2-3; 7 positions agree with TRBD2. The CDR3 length is 15 residues. CDR1 is SGHNT, CDR2 YYREEE, per germline (reference sequence). Trimming cost V 2 bases and J 4 bases; bases outside gene matches: 7. The CDR3 spells CASSLKTSEADTQYF. As DNA, the CDR3 is TGTGCCAGCAGCTTAAAAACTAGCGAAGCAGATACGCAGTATTTT.

V and J are TRBV18 and TRBJ1-4; tentatively, D is TRBD1 (5 bases). CDR3 length: 14 residues. The germline CDR1 and CDR2 sequences are KGHSH and LQKENI. Trimming removed 5 bases at V and 3 bases at J, with 10 bases between. The CDR3 DNA follows: TGTGCCAGCTCATTCGACAGCTCTAATGAAAAACTGTTTTTT. Translated: CASSFDSSNEKLFF.

This clone was recorded a few times. The same CDR3 is also encoded by other DNA sequences in this sample. This chain joins TRBV12-5 and TRBJ1-1, with D perhaps TRBD1 (6 bases). V was shortened by 6 bases and J by 7 bases, with 12 bases between the two germline ends. The CDR3 runs to 12 residues. The germline V gene has CDR1 LGHNT and CDR2 FRNRAP. CDR3 amino acids: CASGEQGSEAFF. The CDR3, as DNA: TGTGCTAGTGGAGAACAGGGAAGTGAAGCTTTCTTT.